This T cell receptor (beta chain) was recorded in a study of cytomegalovirus exposure and HLA in healthy donors. V gave up 1 base and J gave up 7 bases, with 14 bases separating them. The CDR3 is 15 amino acids. Looked up from germline, CDR1 is SGHTA and CDR2 is FQGNSA. The PCR was carried out with 60 Vbeta primers and 13 Jbeta primers. Here immunoSEQ multiplex PCR was the method, and the copy in TCRdb shows in-frame clones only, minus some. The sample shows more than 80,000 clones, 78% of them seen only once. The chain employs TRBV7-2 and TRBJ1-5; D may be TRBD1 (6 bases). This TCR came from a middle-aged woman in good health and CMV-seropositive. Sequenced material: PBMCs. This CDR3 is CASSLGGRGDQPQHF. In nucleotides, the CDR3 is TGTGCCAGCAGCTTAGGGGGCAGGGGAGACCAGCCCCAGCATTTT.